Sequencing of this TCR beta chain was carried out in a study of radiotherapy plus CTLA-4 blockade in lung cancer. The method was immunoSEQ multiplex PCR; TCRdb's version includes in-frame clones alone and lacks a portion of them. Of tens of thousands of clones listed, about four fifths are singletons. The CDR3 covers 14 residues. The V and J ends lost 2 bases and 4 bases respectively, with 9 bases between them. Germline V gives CDR1 SGHAT, CDR2 FQNNGV. This chain links TRBV11-2 with TRBJ2-1; D is undetermined. This TCR was recovered from a human donor with non-small cell lung cancer that progressed on radiotherapy plus ipilimumab. The specimen was peripheral blood, collected from a patient treated with radiotherapy plus ipilimumab. Here the CDR3 reads CASSLPRQYNEQFF. The CDR3 DNA reads TGTGCCAGCAGCTTACCGAGACAATACAATGAGCAGTTCTTC.